The entry that follows covers one T cell receptor (beta chain) sequence. Antigen specificity is unknown. Trimming left V 1 base short and J 5 bases short, with 17 bases between. The length of the CDR3 is 16 residues. In germline, CDR1 is LNHNV, CDR2 YYDKDF (reference sequence). The data originate from a study of OX40 agonist ivuxolimab in advanced cancers. Whole-study findings and limits: More expanded clones were found, on average, in CD8+ than in CD4+ T cells. Low normalized T-cell clonal expansion was additionally recorded for some nonresponders.

This table comes from immunoSEQ multiplex PCR, and its TCRdb copy is limited to in-frame clones, with some not included. The sample lists about 69,000 clones, around 90% seen once, with over 9.5% in the top ten. This sample comprised CD4+ or CD8+ T cells sorted from blood, obtained in a trial of the OX40 agonist ivuxolimab. This receptor was identified in an adult with an advanced solid tumor such as melanoma, head and neck, liver or kidney cancer. The chain couples TRBV15 to TRBJ2-5; D is possibly TRBD1 (5 bases). DNA for the CDR3: TGTGCCACCAGCAGAGCAGGGTCCGGCATTAGGGAGACCCAGTACTTC. This codes for CATSRAGSGIRETQYF.